Included here is one T cell receptor beta chain sequence, with context. The V gene's germline CDR1 is SQVTM and CDR2 ANQGSEA. With 2 bases removed from V and 8 bases from J, the gap between germline ends came to 24 bases. This CDR3 has 16 amino acids. This sample is part of a study of cytomegalovirus exposure and HLA in healthy donors. The PCR contained 60 Vbeta and 13 Jbeta primers. Generated by immunoSEQ multiplex PCR, the TCRdb table keeps only in-frame clones and is missing some. The sample includes about 110,000 clones, around 73% of them seen just once. The sample was PBMCs. The sequence was obtained from a man between 35 and 55 years old in good health and CMV-seronegative. The V and J genes are TRBV29-1 and TRBJ1-2, with D perhaps TRBD1 (5 bases). CDR3 DNA: TGCAGCGTTGAACCCTACTCGGGGGGGGTCGGAGGAGGCTACACCTTC. Translation gives CSVEPYSGGVGGGYTF. Drawing the rest from reference TRBV29-1 and TRBJ1-2, the complete variable domain is SAVISQKPSRDICQRGTSLTIQCQVDSQVTMMFWYRQQPGQSLTLIATANQGSEATYESGFVIDKFPISRPNLTFSTLTVSNMSPEDSSIYLCSVEPYSGGVGGGYTFGSGTRLTVV.